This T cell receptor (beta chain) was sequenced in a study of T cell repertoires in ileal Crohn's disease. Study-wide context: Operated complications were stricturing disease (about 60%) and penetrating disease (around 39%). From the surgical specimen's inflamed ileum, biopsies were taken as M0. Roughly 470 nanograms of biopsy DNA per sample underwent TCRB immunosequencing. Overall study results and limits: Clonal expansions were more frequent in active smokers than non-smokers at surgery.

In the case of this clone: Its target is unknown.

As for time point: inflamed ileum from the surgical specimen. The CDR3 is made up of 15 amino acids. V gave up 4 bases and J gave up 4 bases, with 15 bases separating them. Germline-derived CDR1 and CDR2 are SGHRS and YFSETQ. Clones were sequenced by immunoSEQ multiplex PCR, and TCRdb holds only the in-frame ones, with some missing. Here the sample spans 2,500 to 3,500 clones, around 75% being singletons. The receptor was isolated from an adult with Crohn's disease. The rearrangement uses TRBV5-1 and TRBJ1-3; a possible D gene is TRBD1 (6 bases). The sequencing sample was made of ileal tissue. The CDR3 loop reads CASSPENRVGNTIYF. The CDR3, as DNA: TGCGCCAGCAGCCCGGAAAACAGGGTGGGAAACACCATATATTTT.